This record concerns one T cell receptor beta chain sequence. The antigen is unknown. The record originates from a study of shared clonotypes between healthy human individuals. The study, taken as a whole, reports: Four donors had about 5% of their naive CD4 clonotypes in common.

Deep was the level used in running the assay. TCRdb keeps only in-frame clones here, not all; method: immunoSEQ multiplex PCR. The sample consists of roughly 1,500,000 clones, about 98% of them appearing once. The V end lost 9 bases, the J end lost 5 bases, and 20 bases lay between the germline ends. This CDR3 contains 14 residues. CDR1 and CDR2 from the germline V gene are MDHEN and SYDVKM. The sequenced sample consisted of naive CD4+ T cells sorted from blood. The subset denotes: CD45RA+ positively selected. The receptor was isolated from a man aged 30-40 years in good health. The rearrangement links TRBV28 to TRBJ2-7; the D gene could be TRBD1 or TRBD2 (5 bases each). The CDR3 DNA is TGTGCCAGTATTGAAGGGGCATTTAGCGACGAGCAGTACTTC. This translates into CASIEGAFSDEQYF.